This T cell receptor beta chain was identified during a study of T cell changes during pregnancy in multiple sclerosis. CDR3 length equals 14 residues. Germline-derived CDR1 and CDR2 are MNHEY and SMNVEV (reference sequence). The germline V and J ends were trimmed by 2 bases and 2 bases, with 10 bases remaining between them. Repertoires were generated with immunoSEQ multiplex PCR, while TCRdb's copy carries only in-frame clones and drops some. The table has 30,000 to 40,000 clones, approximately 88% seen once. The rearrangement joins TRBV27 to TRBJ2-7; D not certain. The sequenced sample was CD8+ T cells from peripheral blood mononuclear cells, obtained before pregnancy. This TCR derives from a female donor with multiple sclerosis, enrolled in a pregnancy study. As DNA, the CDR3 is TGTGCCAGCAGTTTAGGCTCCAAAGCCTACGAGCAGTACTTC. This encodes CASSLGSKAYEQYF.